This passage covers 30 T cell receptor beta chains from one sample sequenced in a study of blood T cell repertoires in COVID-19. Here immunoSEQ multiplex PCR was the method, and the copy in TCRdb shows in-frame clones only, minus some. The sample has about 330,000 clones; around 89% are singletons. The sequenced material came from peripheral blood. The source of these receptors is a woman between 45 and 60 years old with active or convalescent COVID-19.

The rearrangement joins TRBV4-3 to TRBJ1-1, with 8 bases fitting TRBD1. Germline CDR1 LGHNA, CDR2 YSLEER. After removal of 3 bases from V and 1 base from J, the junction contained 4 bases not matched to a gene. This CDR3 is built from 15 residues. The CDR3: CASSQRTGSNTEAFF. The CDR3 DNA follows: TGCGCCAGCAGCCAGAGGACAGGGTCGAACACTGAAGCTTTCTTT.

This chain connects TRBV5-1 to TRBJ1-2; a weak D match, TRBD1 (5 bases). This CDR3 has 14 residues. Germline CDR1 and CDR2: SGHRS and YFSETQ. Trimming stripped 4 bases from V and 0 bases from J, with 10 bases between. The CDR3 protein is CASSPKTANYGYTF. The CDR3 bases are TGCGCCAGCAGCCCGAAGACAGCTAACTATGGCTACACCTTC.

This chain uses TRBV29-1 with TRBJ1-1; 9 bases are shared with TRBD1. Per germline, CDR1 SQVTM and CDR2 ANQGSEA. V gave up 7 bases and J gave up 4 bases; unmatched junction bases: 7. The CDR3 totals 13 residues. This CDR3 reads CSGYRGLGTEAFF. Here the CDR3 DNA reads TGCAGCGGTTACAGGGGGCTGGGCACTGAAGCTTTCTTT.

V usage is TRBV6-5 and J usage is TRBJ2-5; weak D call: TRBD2 (7 bases). The CDR3 is 15 residues long. The V gene lost 2 bases and the J gene lost 5 bases, with 15 bases spanning the gap. Germline CDR1 MNHEY, CDR2 SVGAGI. The CDR3 here is CASSYGSGGRETQYF. CDR3 sequence (DNA): TGTGCCAGCAGTTACGGGTCGGGGGGCCGGGAGACCCAGTACTTC.

This clone was counted a single time. This rearrangement joins TRBV28 to TRBJ1-1; D gene unclear. The V gene lost 6 bases and the J gene lost 4 bases, with 15 bases spanning the gap. The CDR3 is made up of 14 amino acids. The germline CDR1 and CDR2 sequences are MDHEN and SYDVKM. CDR3: CASRDVMGATEAFF. As DNA, the CDR3 is TGTGCCAGCAGGGACGTTATGGGAGCCACTGAAGCTTTCTTT.

The CDR3 sequence: CASSSTTGTTQYF. The CDR3 coding sequence is TGTGCCAGCAGTTCCACGACAGGTACAACGCAGTATTTT. J is TRBJ2-3 and V is TRBV6-2 or TRBV6-3, with a weak D call TRBD1 (6 bases). This CDR3 has 13 residues. Germline assignment: CDR1 MNHEY and CDR2 SVGEGT. Trimming took 4 bases from V and 9 from J, leaving 14 bases between them.

The chain couples TRBV6-2 or TRBV6-3 to TRBJ1-5; TRBD1 might be the D (6 bases). The CDR3 consists of 15 residues. Trimming removed 2 bases at V and 6 bases at J, with 14 bases between. Germline CDR1 MNHEY, CDR2 SVGEGT. CDR3 protein: CASSYLQGNGQPQHF. The CDR3 DNA is TGTGCCAGCAGTTACCTACAGGGAAACGGTCAGCCCCAGCATTTT.

The gene calls are TRBV19 and TRBJ1-2; D gene uncertain. This CDR3 contains 14 residues. The V and J ends lost 1 base and 2 bases respectively, with 8 bases between them. Germline V gene lookup returns CDR1 LNHDA and CDR2 SQIVND (reference sequence). CDR3 sequence: CASSIGLRNYGYTF. As DNA, the CDR3 is TGTGCCAGTAGTATAGGCCTCAGGAACTATGGCTACACCTTC.

The CDR3 reads CASSLPSAGSGANVLTF. DNA of the CDR3: TGTGCCAGCAGCTTACCCTCGGCAGGCTCTGGGGCCAACGTCCTGACTTTC. The chain couples TRBV5-4 to TRBJ2-6; D gene ambiguous. Germline V gives CDR1 SGHNT, CDR2 YYREEE (reference sequence). The CDR3 is 17 amino acids. V shed 2 bases and J shed 0 bases, with 12 bases lying between them.

The chain links TRBV9 to TRBJ1-5; D not certain. Germline V CDR1 and CDR2: SGDLS, YYNGEE. Trimming shortened V by 0 bases and J by 6 bases, and 13 bases separated the two germline ends. The CDR3 covers 15 residues. The chain's CDR3 is CASSVEGGSGQPQHF. In DNA, the CDR3 is TGTGCCAGCAGCGTAGAAGGAGGGTCGGGTCAGCCCCAGCATTTT.

The chain joins TRBV4-2 to TRBJ2-2; tentatively, D is TRBD2 (6 bases). CDR1 and CDR2 (germline): LGHNA, YNFKEQ. This CDR3 is built from 16 residues. The V gene lost 1 base and the J gene lost 7 bases, with 16 bases spanning the gap. The CDR3 spells CASSQATSLGSGELFF. For the CDR3, the DNA is TGTGCCAGCAGCCAAGCCACTAGCCTAGGAAGCGGGGAGCTGTTTTTT.

The chain carries TRBV2 and TRBJ1-5, with D maybe TRBD1 (6 bases). The length of the CDR3 is 14 residues. The germline CDR1 and CDR2 sequences are SNHLY and FYNNEI. The V and J ends lost 6 bases and 0 bases respectively, with 9 bases between them. The chain's CDR3 is CASSGTNSNQPQHF. CDR3 in DNA: TGTGCCAGCAGCGGGACAAATAGCAATCAGCCCCAGCATTTT.

The chain uses TRBV19 and TRBJ2-7; 7 bases agree with TRBD2. Germline V gives CDR1 LNHDA, CDR2 SQIVND (reference sequence). V shed 6 bases and J 3 bases; nucleotides not matched to a gene: 8. The CDR3 is made up of 14 amino acids. CDR3 residues: CASSWEGRNYEQYF. The CDR3 DNA follows: TGTGCCAGTAGCTGGGAGGGTCGCAACTACGAGCAGTACTTC.

This chain links TRBV7-9 with TRBJ2-7; 7 bases are a match to TRBD1. Looked up from germline, CDR1 is SEHNR and CDR2 is FQNEAQ (reference sequence). The CDR3 runs 17 residues. J was trimmed by 0 bases and V by 5 bases; bases with no gene match: 13. The CDR3 protein is CASSPPGQKSVSYEQYF. The CDR3 DNA follows: TGTGCCAGCAGCCCACCGGGACAGAAGAGCGTCTCCTACGAGCAGTACTTC.

This chain links TRBV7-2 with TRBJ1-1, with 10 positions matching TRBD1. Germline V gene lookup returns CDR1 SGHTA and CDR2 FQGNSA. The CDR3 consists of 14 residues. Losses at the gene ends were 5 bases for V and 4 bases for J; bases not matched to a gene: 4. The CDR3 protein is CASSPRTGGTEAFF. The CDR3 DNA follows: TGTGCCAGCAGCCCACGGACAGGGGGCACTGAAGCTTTCTTT.

The CDR3 loop reads CASSLEGVYGYTF. The DNA for the CDR3 is TGTGCCAGCAGCTTGGAAGGAGTCTATGGCTACACCTTC. The genes are TRBV5-4 and TRBJ1-2; D ambiguous. Trimming removed 0 bases from V and 4 bases from J, with 7 bases in between. There are 13 residues in the CDR3. Germline V gives CDR1 SGHNT, CDR2 YYREEE (reference sequence). Using reference TRBV5-4 and TRBJ1-2 for the parts outside the CDR3, the full variable domain is ETGVTQSPTHLIKTRGQQVTLRCSSQSGHNTVSWYQQALGQGPQFIFQYYREEENGRGNFPPRFSGLQFPNYSSELNVNALELDDSALYLCASSLEGVYGYTFGSGTRLTVV.

The V and J genes are TRBV4-1 and TRBJ1-3; TRBD1 is a possible D gene (6 bases). This CDR3 is 15 amino acids long. Germline lookup yields CDR1 MGHRA and CDR2 YSYEKL. V was cut by 2 bases and J by 2 bases, with 10 bases left in between. CDR3 sequence (DNA): TGCGCCAGCAGCCAAAATACAGGGACTGGAAACACCATATATTTT. Translated: CASSQNTGTGNTIYF.

The J gene is TRBJ2-1, the V gene TRBV4-1, with 11 bases identical to TRBD2. Germline V gives CDR1 MGHRA, CDR2 YSYEKL. Trimming removed 0 bases from V and 7 bases from J; junction bases left unmatched: 5. This CDR3 has 16 residues. CDR3 sequence reads: CASSQEASGRRNEQFF. CDR3 DNA sequence: TGCGCCAGCAGCCAAGAAGCTAGCGGGAGGAGGAATGAGCAGTTCTTC.

The V gene is TRBV27, the J gene TRBJ2-3; TRBD2 matches at 10 bases. Per the germline V gene, CDR1 is MNHEY and CDR2 is SMNVEV (reference sequence). This CDR3 has 16 amino acids. The V segment lost 5 bases and the J segment 0 bases; nucleotides outside the gene matches: 5. CDR3 bases: TGTGCCAGCAGTCTCAAGACTAGCGGGAGCACAGATACGCAGTATTTT. It specifies CASSLKTSGSTDTQYF.

Concerning this clone itself: Other DNA sequences from this sample encode an identical CDR3 as well. The genes are TRBV5-1 and TRBJ2-3, with TRBD2 matching 9 bases. The CDR3 covers 16 residues. Germline values: CDR1 SGHRS, CDR2 YFSETQ. J gave up 0 bases and V 0 bases, and 2 bases lay outside the gene matches. CDR3 sequence (DNA): TGCGCCAGCAGCTTGGCGACTAGCGGTAGCACAGATACGCAGTATTTT. Translation gives CASSLATSGSTDTQYF.

V and J are TRBV7-3 and TRBJ2-7; weak D call: TRBD1 (5 bases). The CDR3 is 13 amino acids. Germline CDR1 is SGHTA and CDR2 is FQGTGA. Trimming took off 0 bases at V and 3 bases at J, with 6 bases between the two ends. The CDR3 sequence: CASSLTTDYEQYF. CDR3 bases: TGTGCCAGCAGCTTAACGACAGACTACGAGCAGTACTTC. The entire variable domain, with the rest obtained from reference TRBV7-3 and TRBJ2-7, is as follows: GAGVSQTPSNKVTEKGKYVELRCDPISGHTALYWYRQSLGQGPEFLIYFQGTGAADDSGLPNDRFFAVRPEGSVSTLKIQRTERGDSAVYLCASSLTTDYEQYFGPGTRLTVT.

CDR3 sequence reads: CASSLAYEAGGPGGKNIQYF. CDR3 nucleotides: TGCGCCAGCAGCTTGGCCTATGAAGCGGGAGGGCCTGGCGGCAAAAACATTCAGTACTTC. The chain recombines TRBV5-1 with TRBJ2-4; 10 bases line up with TRBD2. Germline trimming cut 0 bases from V and 3 bases from J; bases unmatched to any gene: 15. The CDR3 covers 20 residues. The germline V gene encodes CDR1 SGHRS and CDR2 YFSETQ. The complete variable domain, with remaining parts taken from reference TRBV5-1 and TRBJ2-4, reads KAGVTQTPRYLIKTRGQQVTLSCSPISGHRSVSWYQQTPGQGLQFLFEYFSETQRNKGNFPGRFSGRQFSNSRSEMNVSTLELGDSALYLCASSLAYEAGGPGGKNIQYFGAGTRLSVL.

This chain joins TRBV6-5 and TRBJ1-2; the match to TRBD1 covers 7 bases. J gave up 4 bases and V 11 bases, and 10 bases lay outside the gene matches. CDR1 is MNHEY, CDR2 SVGAGI, per germline. The CDR3 runs 13 residues. Written as DNA, the CDR3 is TGTGCCTGCGGACAGGCAGACTTCTATGGCTACACCTTC. Its protein product is CACGQADFYGYTF.

V usage is TRBV3-1 (or the pseudogene TRBV3-2) and J usage is TRBJ1-1; D is ambiguous. V was trimmed by 2 bases and J by 3 bases, leaving 10 bases between them. There are 14 residues in the CDR3. Germline loops: CDR1 LGHDT, CDR2 YNNKEL (reference sequence). CDR3 sequence (DNA): TGTGCCAGCAGCCAACTGGCTGGAGACACTGAAGCTTTCTTT. Its translation is CASSQLAGDTEAFF.

The chain is built from TRBV7-3 and TRBJ2-5; D unresolved. Trimming pared 2 bases from V and 5 bases from J, leaving 9 bases between. This CDR3 has 13 residues. Germline assignment: CDR1 SGHTA and CDR2 FQGTGA. The DNA of the CDR3 is TGTGCCAGCAGCTTACGCCCGAGTGAGACCCAGTACTTC. Amino acids: CASSLRPSETQYF.

This sequence joins TRBV6-2 or TRBV6-3 and TRBJ1-5, with a tentative D call TRBD1 (6 bases). The V gene's germline CDR1 is MNHEY and CDR2 SVGEGT. This CDR3 contains 15 residues. Deletions cut 4 bases from V and 9 bases from J, with 19 bases between. The CDR3 spells CASSSSWGGGWPQHF. CDR3 nucleotide sequence: TGTGCCAGCAGTTCGAGCTGGGGGGGCGGCTGGCCCCAGCATTTT.

The rearrangement joins TRBV6-4 to TRBJ2-5; 8 bases fit TRBD2. The CDR3 is 19 residues long. The germline gives CDR1 MRHNA, CDR2 SNTAGT. Trimming took 6 bases from V and 1 from J; bases not matched to a gene: 19. CDR3 nucleotide sequence: TGTGCCAGCAGATGCGCGGGCGGGAGGAATCTACCTCTCCAAGAGACCCAGTACTTC. This codes for CASRCAGGRNLPLQETQYF.

The V call is TRBV6-5, the J call TRBJ1-4, with D perhaps matching TRBD1 (5 bases). V was clipped by 6 bases and J by 5 bases, with 16 bases between them. From germline, CDR1 is MNHEY and CDR2 SVGAGI. CDR3 length: 15 residues. The CDR3 protein is CASRYSGTLNEKLFF. The CDR3 DNA reads TGTGCCAGCAGGTATTCCGGGACTCTCAATGAAAAACTGTTTTTT.

This clone was picked up a small number of times. The gene calls are TRBV4-3 and TRBJ2-7; D is perhaps TRBD1 (6 bases). CDR3 length: 15 residues. The germline gives CDR1 LGHNA, CDR2 YSLEER. Trimming removed 2 bases at V and 3 bases at J, with 14 bases between. CDR3 residues: CASSQRTVPDYEQYF. CDR3 in DNA: TGCGCCAGCAGCCAACGGACAGTCCCGGACTACGAGCAGTACTTC.

This chain joins TRBV15 and TRBJ1-2; 8 bases map to TRBD1. The length of the CDR3 is 14 residues. The germline gives CDR1 LNHNV, CDR2 YYDKDF (reference sequence). With V trimmed by 6 bases and J by 3 bases, 6 bases remained unmatched. CDR3 in amino acids: CATSAGGGDYGYTF. The CDR3 DNA follows: TGTGCCACCAGTGCAGGGGGCGGGGACTATGGCTACACCTTC.